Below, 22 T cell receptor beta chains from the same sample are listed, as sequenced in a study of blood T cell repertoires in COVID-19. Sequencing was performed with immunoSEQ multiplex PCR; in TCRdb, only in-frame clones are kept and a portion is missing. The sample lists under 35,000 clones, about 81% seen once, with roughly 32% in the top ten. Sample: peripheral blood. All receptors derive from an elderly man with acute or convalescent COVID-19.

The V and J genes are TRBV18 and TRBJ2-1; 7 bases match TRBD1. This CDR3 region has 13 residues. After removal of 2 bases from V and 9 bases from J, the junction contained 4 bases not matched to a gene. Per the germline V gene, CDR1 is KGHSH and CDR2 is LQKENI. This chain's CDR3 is CASSPGQVVEQFF. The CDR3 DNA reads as TGTGCCAGCTCACCAGGACAGGTAGTTGAGCAGTTCTTC.

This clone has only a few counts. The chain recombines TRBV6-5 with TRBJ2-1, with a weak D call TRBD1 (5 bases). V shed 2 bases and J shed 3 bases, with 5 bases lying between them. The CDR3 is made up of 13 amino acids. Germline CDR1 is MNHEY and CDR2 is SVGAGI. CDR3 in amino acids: CASSYDSYNEQFF. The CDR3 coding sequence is TGTGCCAGCAGTTACGACAGCTACAATGAGCAGTTCTTC.

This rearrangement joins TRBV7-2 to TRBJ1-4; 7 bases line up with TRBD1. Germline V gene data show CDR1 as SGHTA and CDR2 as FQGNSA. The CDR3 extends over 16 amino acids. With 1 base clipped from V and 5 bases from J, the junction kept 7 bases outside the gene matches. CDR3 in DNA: TGTGCCAGCAGCTTAGTGGTTGGGACAGAAAATGAAAAACTGTTTTTT. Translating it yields CASSLVVGTENEKLFF.

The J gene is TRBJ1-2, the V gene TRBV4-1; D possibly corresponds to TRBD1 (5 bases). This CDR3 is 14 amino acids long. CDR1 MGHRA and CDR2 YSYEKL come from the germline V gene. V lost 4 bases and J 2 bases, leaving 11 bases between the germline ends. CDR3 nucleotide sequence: TGCGCCAGCAGCCCGGGGGTCGTAAACTATGGCTACACCTTC. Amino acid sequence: CASSPGVVNYGYTF.

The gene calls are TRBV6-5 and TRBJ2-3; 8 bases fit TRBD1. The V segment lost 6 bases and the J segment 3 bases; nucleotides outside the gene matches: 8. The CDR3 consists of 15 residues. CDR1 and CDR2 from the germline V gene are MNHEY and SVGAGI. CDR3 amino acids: CASSRDRWGTDTQYF. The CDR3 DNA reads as TGTGCCAGCAGCCGGGACAGGTGGGGGACAGATACGCAGTATTTT.

The CDR3 region has the DNA TGCGCCAGCAGCCTACCCACTTTTAGGGGGCACCCTGCAACTAATGAAAAACTGTTTTTT. Its translation is CASSLPTFRGHPATNEKLFF. This sequence joins TRBV5-1 and TRBJ1-4; 7 nucleotides match TRBD1. V gave up 4 bases and J gave up 0 bases; unmatched junction bases: 18. Germline CDR1 and CDR2: SGHRS and YFSETQ. The CDR3 spans 20 residues.

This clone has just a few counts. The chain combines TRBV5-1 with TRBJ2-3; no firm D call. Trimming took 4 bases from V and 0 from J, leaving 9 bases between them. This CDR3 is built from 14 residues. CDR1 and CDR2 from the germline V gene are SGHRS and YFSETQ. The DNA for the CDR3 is TGCGCCAGCAGCCCCTACCTTAGCACAGATACGCAGTATTTT. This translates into CASSPYLSTDTQYF.

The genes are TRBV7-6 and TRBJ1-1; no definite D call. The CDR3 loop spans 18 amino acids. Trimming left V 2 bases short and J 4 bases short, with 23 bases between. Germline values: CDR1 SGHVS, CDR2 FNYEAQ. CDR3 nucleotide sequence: TGTGCCAGCAGCTTACGGATTGGTGGTGGGAGTGGAGGCACTGAAGCTTTCTTT. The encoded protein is CASSLRIGGGSGGTEAFF.

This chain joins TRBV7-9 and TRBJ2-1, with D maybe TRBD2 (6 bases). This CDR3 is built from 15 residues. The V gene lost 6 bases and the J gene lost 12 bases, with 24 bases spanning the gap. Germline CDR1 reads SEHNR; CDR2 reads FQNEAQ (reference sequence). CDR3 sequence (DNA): TGTGCCAGCAGTGGGGTTGAGGGCTGGGCGGGACCGCAGTTCTTC. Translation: CASSGVEGWAGPQFF.

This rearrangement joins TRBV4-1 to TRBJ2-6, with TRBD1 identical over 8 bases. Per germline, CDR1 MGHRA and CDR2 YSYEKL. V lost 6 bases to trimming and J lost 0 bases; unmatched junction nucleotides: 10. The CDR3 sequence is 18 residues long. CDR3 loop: CASSNPGQASSGANVLTF. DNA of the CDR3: TGCGCCAGCAGTAACCCGGGACAGGCCAGCTCTGGGGCCAACGTCCTGACTTTC.

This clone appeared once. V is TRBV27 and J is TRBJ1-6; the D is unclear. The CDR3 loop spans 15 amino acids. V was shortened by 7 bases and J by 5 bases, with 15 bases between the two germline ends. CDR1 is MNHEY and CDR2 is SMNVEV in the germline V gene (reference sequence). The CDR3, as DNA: TGTGCCAGCAAACAGCAAGGGAGGGATAATTCACCCCTCCACTTT. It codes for CASKQQGRDNSPLHF.

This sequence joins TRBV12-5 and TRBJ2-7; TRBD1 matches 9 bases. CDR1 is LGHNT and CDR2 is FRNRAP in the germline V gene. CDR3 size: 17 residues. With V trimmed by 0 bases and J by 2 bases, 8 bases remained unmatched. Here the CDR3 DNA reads TGTGCTAGTGGTTTGGTACTCCCGGGACAGGGAACCTACGAGCAGTACTTC. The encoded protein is CASGLVLPGQGTYEQYF.

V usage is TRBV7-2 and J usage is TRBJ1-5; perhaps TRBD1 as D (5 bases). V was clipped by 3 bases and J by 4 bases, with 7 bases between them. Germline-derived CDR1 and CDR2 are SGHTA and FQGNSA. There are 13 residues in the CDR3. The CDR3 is CASSFQGNQPQHF. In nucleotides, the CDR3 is TGTGCCAGCAGCTTTCAGGGAAATCAGCCCCAGCATTTT.

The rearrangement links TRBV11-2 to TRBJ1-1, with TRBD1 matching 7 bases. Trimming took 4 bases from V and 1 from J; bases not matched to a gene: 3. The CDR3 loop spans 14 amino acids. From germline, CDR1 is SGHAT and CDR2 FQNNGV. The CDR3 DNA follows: TGTGCCAGCAGCTCTAGGGACAGGAACACTGAAGCTTTCTTT. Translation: CASSSRDRNTEAFF.

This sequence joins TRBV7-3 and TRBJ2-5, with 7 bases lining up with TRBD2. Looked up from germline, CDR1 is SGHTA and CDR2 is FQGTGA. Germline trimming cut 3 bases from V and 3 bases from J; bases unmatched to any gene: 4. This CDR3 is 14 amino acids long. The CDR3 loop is CASSFGGGEETQYF. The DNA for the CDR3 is TGTGCCAGCAGCTTTGGCGGGGGAGAAGAGACCCAGTACTTC.

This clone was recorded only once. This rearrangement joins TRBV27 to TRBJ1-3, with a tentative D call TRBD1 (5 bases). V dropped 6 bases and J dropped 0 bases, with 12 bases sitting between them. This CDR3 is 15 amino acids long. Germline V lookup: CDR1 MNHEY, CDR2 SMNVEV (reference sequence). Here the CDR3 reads CASSRGGSSGNTIYF. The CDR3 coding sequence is TGTGCCAGCAGCCGCGGGGGGAGCTCTGGAAACACCATATATTTT.

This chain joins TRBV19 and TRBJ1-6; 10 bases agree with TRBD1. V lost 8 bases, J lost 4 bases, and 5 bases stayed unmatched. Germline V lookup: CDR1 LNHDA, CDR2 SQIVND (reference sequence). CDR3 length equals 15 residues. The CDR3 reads CASDPGQGYNSPLHF. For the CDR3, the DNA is TGTGCCAGTGACCCGGGACAGGGGTATAATTCACCCCTCCACTTT. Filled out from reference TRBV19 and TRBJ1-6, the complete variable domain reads DGGITQSPKYLFRKEGQNVTLSCEQNLNHDAMYWYRQDPGQGLRLIYYSQIVNDFQKGDIAEGYSVSREKKESFPLTVTSAQKNPTAFYLCASDPGQGYNSPLHFGNGTRLTVT.

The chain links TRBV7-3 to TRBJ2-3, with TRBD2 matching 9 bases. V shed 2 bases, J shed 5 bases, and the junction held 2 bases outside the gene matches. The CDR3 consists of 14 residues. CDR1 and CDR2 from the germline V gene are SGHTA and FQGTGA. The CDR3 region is CASSLQAGGDTQYF. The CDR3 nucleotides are TGTGCCAGCAGCTTACAAGCGGGGGGAGATACGCAGTATTTT.

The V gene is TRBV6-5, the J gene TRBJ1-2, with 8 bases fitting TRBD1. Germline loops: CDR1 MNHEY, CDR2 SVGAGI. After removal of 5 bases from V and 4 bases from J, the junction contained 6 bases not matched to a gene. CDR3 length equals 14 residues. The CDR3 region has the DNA TGTGCCAGCAGTCTCCGGGACAGGTCCTATGGCTACACCTTC. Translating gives CASSLRDRSYGYTF.

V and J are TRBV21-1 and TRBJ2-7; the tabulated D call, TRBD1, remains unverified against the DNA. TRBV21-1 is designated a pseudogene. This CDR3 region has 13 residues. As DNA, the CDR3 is TGTGCCAGCAGCACAGTAGGGGGAGCCGGGCAGTACTTC. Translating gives CASSTVGGAGQYF.

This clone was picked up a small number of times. CDR3 sequence reads: CASSRAGNNSPLHF. CDR3 DNA: TGTGCCAGCAGTAGGGCAGGGAACAATTCACCCCTCCACTTT. The chain joins TRBV9 to TRBJ1-6; D perhaps matches TRBD1 (5 bases). V lost 5 bases and J lost 7, with 13 bases in between. Germline assignment: CDR1 SGDLS and CDR2 YYNGEE. The CDR3 has 14 residues. Looking up the rest from reference TRBV9 and TRBJ1-6 gives the full variable domain: DSGVTQTPKHLITATGQRVTLRCSPRSGDLSVYWYQQSLDQGLQFLIQYYNGEERAKGNILERFSAQQFPDLHSELNLSSLELGDSALYFCASSRAGNNSPLHFGNGTRLTVT.

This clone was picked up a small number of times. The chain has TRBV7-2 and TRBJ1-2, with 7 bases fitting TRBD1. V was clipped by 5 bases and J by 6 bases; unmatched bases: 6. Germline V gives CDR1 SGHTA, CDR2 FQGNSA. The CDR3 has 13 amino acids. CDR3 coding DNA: TGTGCCAGCAGCCTCGGGACAGCTGATGGCTACACCTTC. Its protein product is CASSLGTADGYTF.